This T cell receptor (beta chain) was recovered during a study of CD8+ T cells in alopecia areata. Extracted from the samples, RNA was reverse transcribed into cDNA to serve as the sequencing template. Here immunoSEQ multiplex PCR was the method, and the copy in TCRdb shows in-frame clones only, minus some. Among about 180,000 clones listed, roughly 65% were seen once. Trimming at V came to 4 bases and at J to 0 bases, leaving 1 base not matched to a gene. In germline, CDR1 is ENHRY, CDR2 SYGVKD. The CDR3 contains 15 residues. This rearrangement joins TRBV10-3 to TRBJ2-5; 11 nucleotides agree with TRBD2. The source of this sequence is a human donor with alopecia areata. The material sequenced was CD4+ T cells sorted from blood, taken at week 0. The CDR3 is CAISGLAGYQETQYF. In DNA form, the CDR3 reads TGTGCCATCAGTGGACTAGCGGGGTACCAAGAGACCCAGTACTTC.